A single sample gave rise to the 28 T cell receptor beta chains below, sequenced in a study of T-cell memory formation after mild COVID-19. MiXCR, run by TCRdb on the 5' RACE reads, gives a single entry per CDR3 protein. The sample includes about 270,000 distinct CDR3 sequences, approximately 19% seen only once; the top ten take 23%. Input material: PBMCs or a T cell subset sorted from them (not recorded which). Every receptor here comes from a man aged 18 to 30 who had mild COVID-19 (a few samples of this study predate the infection). Cell type and time point are not known.

The table lists this clonotype with a few counts. The chain employs TRBV5-1 and TRBJ2-1; possible D gene TRBD1, 6 bases. CDR1 and CDR2 from the germline V gene are SGHRS and YFSETQ. The CDR3 length is 14 residues. The ends were cut back, 5 bases at V and 1 base at J, with 10 bases in the middle. This CDR3 reads CASRRDTSYNEQFF. For the CDR3, the DNA is TGCGCCAGCAGAAGGGACACGTCCTACAATGAGCAGTTCTTC.

This clonotype was detected only a few times. This chain links TRBV30 with TRBJ2-1; D may be TRBD1 or TRBD2 (5 bases each). CDR1 is GTSNPN, CDR2 SVGIG, per germline (reference sequence). The CDR3 has 13 residues. Trimming removed 3 bases from V and 12 bases from J, with 18 bases in between. The DNA of the CDR3 is TGTGCCTGGAGCTACCCGGGGCGCATATGGCAGTTCTTC. Translated, it gives CAWSYPGRIWQFF.

There are a few counts of this clonotype. J is TRBJ2-5 and V is TRBV6-1; 8 bases are shared with TRBD1. V trimming: 4 bases; J trimming: 1 base; junction bases outside the gene matches: 5. Germline values: CDR1 MNHNS, CDR2 SASEGT. The CDR3 has 15 residues. CDR3 DNA sequence: TGTGCCAGCAGTGCTTACACAGGGGGCCAAGAGACCCAGTACTTC. Translated: CASSAYTGGQETQYF.

The rearrangement uses TRBV20-1 and TRBJ1-6, with 7 bases matching TRBD1. J lost 4 bases, V lost 7 bases, and 7 bases had no gene match. There are 14 residues in the CDR3. CDR1 and CDR2 (germline): DFQATT, SNEGSKA (reference sequence). The CDR3 loop is CSGRGLRYNSPLHF. The CDR3 DNA follows: TGCAGTGGGAGGGGGCTCCGATATAATTCACCCCTCCACTTT.

The rearrangement uses TRBV3-1 and TRBJ2-3; 8 positions match TRBD2. Trimming removed 4 bases from V and 5 bases from J; junction bases left unmatched: 8. The CDR3 spans 15 residues. The germline CDR1 and CDR2 sequences are LGHDT and YNNKEL (reference sequence). This chain's CDR3 is CASSPRPGGQDTQYF. The CDR3 region has the DNA TGTGCCAGCAGCCCCCGTCCGGGGGGGCAAGATACGCAGTATTTT.

This clonotype was seen only a few times. V and J are TRBV6-6 and TRBJ2-1, with 9 bases fitting TRBD2. V shed 2 bases, J shed 9 bases, and the junction held 8 bases outside the gene matches. Looked up from germline, CDR1 is MNHNY and CDR2 is SVGAGI (reference sequence). CDR3 length: 15 amino acids. CDR3 DNA sequence: TGTGCCAGCAGTTACGCGGGGCTAGCGGGGATTGAGCAGTTCTTC. The encoded protein is CASSYAGLAGIEQFF.

The chain is built from TRBV6-5 and TRBJ2-2; 8 bases match TRBD1. From germline, CDR1 is MNHEY and CDR2 SVGAGI. The CDR3 is 14 residues long. V shed 8 bases, J shed 4 bases, and the junction held 6 bases outside the gene matches. CDR3 protein: CASLGQGGTGELFF. CDR3 nucleotides: TGTGCCAGCCTAGGACAGGGCGGCACCGGGGAGCTGTTTTTT.

In its sample, this clonotype was seen a few times. This sequence joins TRBV7-6 and TRBJ2-1; TRBD2 matches 9 bases. V lost 4 bases and J lost 7; bases outside the gene matches: 2. This CDR3 comprises 13 residues. Germline V gene data show CDR1 as SGHVS and CDR2 as FNYEAQ. CDR3 in DNA: TGTGCCAGCAGCTCGCGGGGGGGTAATGAGCAGTTCTTC. It specifies CASSSRGGNEQFF.

The chain carries TRBV11-1 and TRBJ2-3; D not resolved. There are 14 residues in the CDR3. Between the trimmed V and J ends, which lost 3 bases and 0 bases, there was a span of 7 bases. CDR1 is SGHAT, CDR2 FQDESV, per germline (reference sequence). DNA of the CDR3: TGTGCCAGCAGCTTTAGGCAGAGCACAGATACGCAGTATTTT. The encoded protein is CASSFRQSTDTQYF.

This clonotype was picked up a small number of times. The chain carries TRBV29-1 and TRBJ2-7; 8 bases fit TRBD2. The CDR3 spans 12 residues. Unmatched junction bases numbered 3, after V lost 6 bases and J lost 2 bases. Germline lookup yields CDR1 SQVTM and CDR2 ANQGSEA. The CDR3 spells CSVRGGPYEQYF. CDR3 nucleotide sequence: TGCAGCGTCCGGGGGGGGCCCTACGAGCAGTACTTC.

This clonotype was recorded at least ten times. CDR3 protein: CSARERTDYEQYF. CDR3 DNA sequence: TGCAGTGCTAGAGAGAGGACGGATTACGAGCAGTACTTC. The chain uses TRBV20-1 and TRBJ2-7; D unclear. The V and J ends lost 0 bases and 4 bases respectively, with 10 bases between them. Per the germline V gene, CDR1 is DFQATT and CDR2 is SNEGSKA (reference sequence). This CDR3 is 13 amino acids long.

This clonotype appeared a single time. The J gene is TRBJ2-5, the V gene TRBV28, with 9 nucleotides matching TRBD1. Trimming took 10 bases from V and 2 from J; bases not matched to a gene: 5. Germline V CDR1 and CDR2: MDHEN, SYDVKM. The CDR3 consists of 13 residues. CDR3 DNA: TGTGCCACCGGACAGGGGTCACAAGAGACCCAGTACTTC. Protein sequence: CATGQGSQETQYF.

This clonotype was recorded many times. The rearrangement uses TRBV5-1 and TRBJ1-1; 7 nucleotides match TRBD1. Trimming took 3 bases from V and 2 from J; bases not matched to a gene: 10. Germline CDR1 is SGHRS and CDR2 is YFSETQ. The CDR3 sequence is 16 residues long. CDR3 sequence: CASSSQGVSGNTEAFF. The CDR3, as DNA: TGCGCCAGCAGCTCCCAGGGGGTCTCGGGAAACACTGAAGCTTTCTTT.

This clonotype has only a few counts. Relative to the germline gene, one junction end is altered; a read error may explain this. The chain combines TRBV6-2 or TRBV6-3 with TRBJ2-1; D remains unclear. This CDR3 is 15 amino acids long. The V gene's germline CDR1 is MNHEY and CDR2 SVGEGT. The CDR3 protein is CASSYMSGIYTEQFF. CDR3 in DNA: TGTGCCAGCAGTTACATGTCAGGTATTTACACTGAGCAGTTCTTC.

The chain combines TRBV30 with TRBJ1-2; D possibly corresponds to TRBD1 (6 bases). V gave up 0 bases and J gave up 7 bases, with 15 bases separating them. This CDR3 has 14 residues. CDR1 GTSNPN and CDR2 SVGIG come from the germline V gene (reference sequence). CDR3 DNA sequence: TGTGCCTGGAGTGTACTGGGGGCAGGCGCTGGCTACACCTTC. Translation: CAWSVLGAGAGYTF.

The chain is built from TRBV12-3 or TRBV12-4 and TRBJ1-5; D ambiguous. This CDR3 spans 12 amino acids. V lost 4 bases and J 7 bases, leaving 8 bases between the germline ends. DNA of the CDR3: TGTGCCAGCAGTTCCGGCAGCCAGCCCCAGCATTTT. The encoded protein is CASSSGSQPQHF.

The V call is TRBV24-1, the J call TRBJ1-2; D unresolved. Trimming took 8 bases from V and 4 from J, leaving 10 bases between them. CDR3 size: 12 residues. The germline gives CDR1 KGHDR, CDR2 SFDVKD. The DNA for the CDR3 is TGTGCCACCAAGATCTGCGGCTATGGCTACACCTTC. This encodes CATKICGYGYTF.

In this sample, this clonotype turned up a few times. The gene calls are TRBV4-1 and TRBJ2-7; 9 nucleotides agree with TRBD1. Germline values: CDR1 MGHRA, CDR2 YSYEKL. Trimming removed 1 base from V and 3 bases from J; junction bases left unmatched: 4. The CDR3 is 15 residues long. Written as DNA, the CDR3 is TGCGCCAGCAGCCAAGGGCCGACAGGGGGCTACGAGCAGTACGTC. This codes for CASSQGPTGGYEQYV.

The chain combines TRBV28 with TRBJ2-7; 8 bases match TRBD1. Germline V gives CDR1 MDHEN, CDR2 SYDVKM. The junction had 13 bases not matched to a gene; V was cut back by 6 bases and J by 6 bases. CDR3 length equals 15 residues. CDR3: CASSVRGRKSGEQYV. The CDR3 DNA follows: TGTGCCAGCAGCGTCAGGGGGCGCAAGTCGGGCGAGCAGTACGTC.

This clonotype turned up a few times. This rearrangement joins TRBV6-2 or TRBV6-3 to TRBJ2-3; D may be TRBD1 (6 bases). CDR3 length: 15 amino acids. The V gene lost 6 bases and the J gene lost 6 bases, with 19 bases spanning the gap. CDR1 and CDR2 (germline): MNHEY, SVGEGT. CDR3 amino acids: CASRPDRTIVDTQYF. CDR3 DNA sequence: TGTGCCAGCAGGCCTGACAGGACGATTGTGGATACGCAGTATTTT.

A single count supports this clonotype. The rearrangement joins TRBV12-3 or TRBV12-4 to TRBJ1-5; the match to TRBD1 covers 7 bases. V lost 8 bases and J lost 8; bases outside the gene matches: 15. CDR3 length: 15 residues. The CDR3 sequence is CASGTPGTRGKPQHF. CDR3 in DNA: TGTGCCAGCGGGACGCCGGGGACCAGGGGGAAGCCCCAGCATTTT.

The chain uses TRBV30 and TRBJ1-2, with D uncertain. CDR1 and CDR2 (germline): GTSNPN, SVGIG (reference sequence). The ends were cut back, 1 base at V and 8 bases at J, with 14 bases in the middle. The CDR3 length is 13 residues. In nucleotides, the CDR3 is TGTGCCTGGAGTGCACGGTTGGCTGGGGGCTACACCTTC. Translating gives CAWSARLAGGYTF.

This clonotype has just a few counts. This rearrangement joins TRBV12-3 or TRBV12-4 to TRBJ1-2; no definite D call. Trimming removed 5 bases from V and 0 bases from J, with 7 bases in between. There are 13 residues in the CDR3. Here the CDR3 DNA reads TGTGCCAGCAGTCTAATGACTAACTATGGCTACACCTTC. This translates into CASSLMTNYGYTF.

This chain connects TRBV10-2 to TRBJ2-1; 8 nucleotides align to TRBD1. The CDR3 is made up of 12 amino acids. The V segment lost 8 bases and the J segment 4 bases; nucleotides outside the gene matches: 1. CDR1 is WSHSY and CDR2 is SAAADI in the germline V gene. DNA of the CDR3: TGCGCCAGCGGGGACAGGTACAATGAGCAGTTCTTC. As protein: CASGDRYNEQFF.

The J gene is TRBJ2-7, the V gene TRBV6-1, with 7 bases lining up with TRBD1. V lost 7 bases, J lost 2 bases, and 11 bases stayed unmatched. The CDR3 has 15 amino acids. Germline V gene data show CDR1 as MNHNS and CDR2 as SASEGT. The CDR3 nucleotides are TGTGCCAGCACCGGACGGACAGGATCCCCCTACGAGCAGTACGTC. It yields the protein CASTGRTGSPYEQYV.

This clonotype occurred a few times. In nucleotides, the CDR3 is TGTGCCAGCAGTTTTTCCGGGGCAGGGGGTTACGAGCAGTACGTC. Translated: CASSFSGAGGYEQYV. V gene TRBV6-5 combines with J gene TRBJ2-7, with 7 bases fitting TRBD1. Trimming at V came to 4 bases and at J to 4 bases, leaving 10 bases not matched to a gene. The CDR3 covers 15 residues. Per germline, CDR1 MNHEY and CDR2 SVGAGI.

The chain combines TRBV7-2 with TRBJ2-5, with unresolved D. In germline, CDR1 is SGHTA, CDR2 FQGNSA. The CDR3 spans 14 residues. Trimming removed 4 bases at V and 5 bases at J, with 14 bases between. In DNA form, the CDR3 reads TGTGCCAGCAGCTCAGGACGAGTGCGGGAGACCCAGTACTTC. Its translation is CASSSGRVRETQYF.

This clonotype has ten or more counts. This chain uses TRBV7-2 with TRBJ1-5, with D possibly TRBD1 on 6 matching bases. The CDR3 totals 12 residues. Germline loops: CDR1 SGHTA, CDR2 FQGNSA. Trimming cost V 5 bases and J 7 bases, with 9 bases left between them. CDR3 DNA sequence: TGTGCCAGCAGCAAGGGGGGACAGCCCCAGCATTTT. Its translation is CASSKGGQPQHF.